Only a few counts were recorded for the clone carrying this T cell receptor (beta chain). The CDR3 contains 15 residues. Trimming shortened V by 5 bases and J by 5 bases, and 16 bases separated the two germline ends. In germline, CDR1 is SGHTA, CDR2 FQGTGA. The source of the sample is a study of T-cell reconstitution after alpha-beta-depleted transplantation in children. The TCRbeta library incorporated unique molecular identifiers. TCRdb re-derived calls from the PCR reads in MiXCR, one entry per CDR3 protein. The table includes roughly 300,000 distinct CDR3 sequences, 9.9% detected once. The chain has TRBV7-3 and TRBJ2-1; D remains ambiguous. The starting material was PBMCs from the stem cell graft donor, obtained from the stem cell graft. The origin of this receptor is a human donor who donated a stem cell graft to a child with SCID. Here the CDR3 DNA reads TGTGCCAGCAGCGCCCCGCTGGGTCTGAACAATGAGCAGTTCTTC. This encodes CASSAPLGLNNEQFF.